This T cell receptor beta chain comes out of a study of T cell repertoires in cytomegalovirus infection. As for the study in general: Well-studied HLA-B-restricted epitopes and recently identified HLA-C-restricted epitopes of CMV were both used in the study. A matching HLA type, together with CMV infection, was signaled by public TCR beta signatures.

A word on this clonotype: The antigen remains undetermined.

The ends were cut back, 0 bases at V and 3 bases at J, with 18 bases in the middle. This CDR3 is 16 amino acids long. In germline, CDR1 is DFQATT, CDR2 SNEGSKA (reference sequence). TCRdb ran MiXCR on the reads and lists one entry per CDR3 protein. The sample carries around 230,000 distinct CDR3 sequences, around 40% recorded once. Findings and limits, study-wide: Adding up the frequency of public TCR beta families identified people who carried CMV plus the relevant HLA. Within the response measured ex vivo, HLA-C-restricted CMV-specific TCR beta clonotypes were dominant.

V and J are TRBV20-1 and TRBJ2-7; D unclear. The source was CD8+ T cells from cultured PBMCs, collected from culture after CMV antigen stimulation. The TCR originated in a human donor in good health (CMV status not recorded). Some clones in this sample may be carry-over from other donors' samples. Here the CDR3 reads CSARDRRSPNLYEQYF. The CDR3 nucleotides read TGCAGTGCTAGAGATCGGCGGAGTCCTAACCTCTACGAGCAGTACTTC.